This T cell receptor (beta chain) comes out of a study of beta chain features in type 1 diabetes. Study results and limitations: Researchers reported that naive, central memory and Treg TCRB repertoires appeared more similar in patients than in healthy donors. More deletions and fewer insertions at VDJ junctions were seen in type 1 diabetes patients.

There was one heparinised blood draw per donor, averaging approximately 120 mL. As every portion of the isolated RNA was reverse transcribed, the sequencing read expressed TCRB transcripts. Around 3.9 million reads on average were seen across naive, central memory and regulatory T cell samples. The data were produced by immunoSEQ multiplex PCR, yet TCRdb's version contains in-frame clones alone and is incomplete. Of more than 60,000 clones detected, around three fifths appear once; the ten largest clones hold roughly 2%. CDR3 length equals 14 residues. Trimming removed 5 bases from V and 4 bases from J, with 11 bases in between. Per germline, CDR1 SNHLY and CDR2 FYNNEI. In the case of this clone: Its specificity is not known.

This sequence was found in a woman under 30 in good health. Sequencing was performed on Tregs from blood. V usage is TRBV2 and J usage is TRBJ1-4, with TRBD1 as a possible D gene (5 bases). CDR3: CASSNLDSNEKLFF. In nucleotides, the CDR3 is TGTGCCAGCAGTAACCTCGACAGTAATGAAAAACTGTTTTTT.